This T cell receptor (beta chain) came from a study of a mutant IDH1 vaccine in newly diagnosed glioma. Turning to the study itself: Vaccination of patients was performed eight times, in weeks 1, 3, 5, 7, 11, 15, 19 and 23. Treated patients, roughly 60% male and around 40% female, averaged about 40 years of age. Study findings and constraints: The vaccine induced immune responses, and these occurred in roughly 95% of patients.

Clones were sequenced by immunoSEQ multiplex PCR, and TCRdb holds only the in-frame ones, with some missing. The table lists about 54,000 clones, about 80% of them singletons. The sample's time point: week 5, during vaccination. The investigators gave 300 ug of mutant IDH1 20-mer peptide in each vaccine dose, together with topical imiquimod. The astrocytomas were IDH1-mutant, ATRX-negative, and WHO grade 3 or 4. For this clone: The antigen is not known.

The TCR originated in a man in his thirties or forties with glioma. Sequenced material: PBMCs, taken from a glioma patient whose treatment included an IDH1 peptide vaccine.

Here the CDR3 reads CASSQERYGSGGPPDTQYF. The CDR3 DNA reads as TGCGCCAGCAGCCAAGAACGGTATGGGAGCGGGGGCCCCCCAGATACGCAGTATTTT. The chain links TRBV4-1 to TRBJ2-3; 8 nucleotides align to TRBD2. After removal of 0 bases from V and 4 bases from J, the junction contained 15 bases not matched to a gene. The germline V gene encodes CDR1 MGHRA and CDR2 YSYEKL. The CDR3 consists of 19 residues.